These 8 T cell receptor beta chains were all obtained from the same sample, sequenced in a study of beta chain features in type 1 diabetes. Sequenced material consisted of expressed TCRB transcripts (all of the isolated RNA was reverse transcribed). Assay used: immunoSEQ multiplex PCR; TCRdb lists only in-frame clones, some missing. The repertoire holds under 450,000 clones, with about 16% as singletons. The sample consisted of naive CD4+ T cells from blood. The receptors shown here come from a woman in her late teens or twenties in good health.

This clone was detected a few times. V usage is TRBV7-9 and J usage is TRBJ2-7; no clear D. V dropped 2 bases and J dropped 1 base, with 12 bases sitting between them. Germline V gene lookup returns CDR1 SEHNR and CDR2 FQNEAQ (reference sequence). The CDR3 sequence is 15 residues long. This CDR3 is CASSLSAAASYEQYF. The CDR3 DNA follows: TGTGCCAGCAGCTTAAGCGCGGCAGCATCCTACGAGCAGTACTTC.

A few counts support this clone. The chain is built from TRBV30 and TRBJ2-1; 13 bases fit TRBD2. The germline V gene encodes CDR1 GTSNPN and CDR2 SVGIG (reference sequence). The CDR3 length is 15 residues. With 0 bases clipped from V and 6 bases from J, the junction kept 2 bases outside the gene matches. The CDR3 DNA reads TGTGCCTGGAGTGTCGGACTAGCGGGAGCCAATGAGCAGTTCTTC. Amino acids: CAWSVGLAGANEQFF.

The chain joins TRBV27 to TRBJ1-5, with 11 bases aligning to TRBD1. The length of the CDR3 is 16 residues. The V and J ends lost 9 bases and 2 bases, in that order; junction bases with no gene match: 9. Germline V gene data show CDR1 as MNHEY and CDR2 as SMNVEV (reference sequence). In DNA form, the CDR3 reads TGTGCCAGGCCGGGACAGGGGGATGGAGGCAATCAGCCCCAGCATTTT. Amino acids: CARPGQGDGGNQPQHF.

This chain uses TRBV19 with TRBJ2-1, with D uncertain. The germline V gene has CDR1 LNHDA and CDR2 SQIVND (reference sequence). The germline V and J ends were trimmed by 6 bases and 5 bases, with 11 bases remaining between them. CDR3 length equals 13 residues. In DNA, the CDR3 is TGTGCCAGTAGCGGTACCCTGGACAATGAGCAGTTCTTC. It encodes CASSGTLDNEQFF. The entire variable domain, with the rest obtained from reference TRBV19 and TRBJ2-1, is as follows: DGGITQSPKYLFRKEGQNVTLSCEQNLNHDAMYWYRQDPGQGLRLIYYSQIVNDFQKGDIAEGYSVSREKKESFPLTVTSAQKNPTAFYLCASSGTLDNEQFFGPGTRLTVL.

The chain combines TRBV9 with TRBJ2-1, with 10 positions matching TRBD2. Germline V gene sequence: CDR1 SGDLS, CDR2 YYNGEE. Trimming removed 4 bases from V and 3 bases from J; junction bases left unmatched: 4. CDR3 length: 15 amino acids. CDR3 in amino acids: CASSPGTSVYNEQFF. In DNA, the CDR3 is TGTGCCAGCAGCCCCGGGACTAGCGTCTACAATGAGCAGTTCTTC.

This sequence joins TRBV5-1 and TRBJ1-2, with D possibly being TRBD1 (5 bases). The CDR3 covers 15 residues. V shed 4 bases and J shed 0 bases, with 13 bases lying between them. CDR1 and CDR2 from the germline V gene are SGHRS and YFSETQ. CDR3 amino acids: CASSTGGGANYGYTF. In nucleotides, the CDR3 is TGCGCCAGCAGCACCGGCGGGGGAGCTAACTATGGCTACACCTTC.

The V and J genes are TRBV30 and TRBJ2-7, with 11 bases aligning to TRBD1. Trimming took 7 bases from V and 4 from J; bases not matched to a gene: 3. The CDR3 extends over 12 amino acids. The V gene's germline CDR1 is GTSNPN and CDR2 SVGIG (reference sequence). CDR3 amino acids: CASDRGLYEQYF. The CDR3 DNA reads TGTGCCTCGGACAGGGGGCTTTACGAGCAGTACTTC.

CDR3 nucleotides: TGCAGCGTGACACCCCATGATGGCTACACCTTC. This encodes CSVTPHDGYTF. The gene calls are TRBV29-1 and TRBJ1-2, with D unresolved. CDR3 length equals 11 residues. Per germline, CDR1 SQVTM and CDR2 ANQGSEA. The V gene lost 6 bases and the J gene lost 6 bases, with 11 bases spanning the gap.